Each of the 11 T cell receptor beta chains below was sequenced from the same sample in a study of tumor-infiltrating lymphocytes in primary liver carcinoma. TCR beta cDNA came from 400 to 500 ng total RNA, primed with a constant-region primer. Slightly modified ARM-PCR, run as three nested multiplex PCR rounds, produced the TCR beta libraries. Primers for the first two PCR rounds were TRBV1-TRBV30 forward primers and a C-beta reverse primer (about 9 cycles per round). TCRdb analysed the multiplex PCR reads with MiXCR anew, one entry per CDR3 protein. Of about 310,000 distinct CDR3 sequences in the sample, around three fifths are singletons; the top ten hold more than 15%. The researchers obtained blood RNA from unsorted whole blood and also extracted germline DNA. The sequenced sample was peripheral blood. Receptor source: a woman younger than 45 with primary liver carcinoma and hepatitis B virus infection.

The rearrangement links TRBV10-1 to TRBJ2-1, with TRBD2 matching 9 bases. CDR1 WNHNN and CDR2 SYGVQD come from the germline V gene (reference sequence). The CDR3 is 17 residues long. The trim removed 2 bases at V and 0 bases at J, leaving 5 bases unmatched. CDR3 DNA sequence: TGCGCCAGCAGTGAGCCCAGCGGGAGGCCCTCCTACAATGAGCAGTTCTTC. As protein: CASSEPSGRPSYNEQFF.

A word on this clonotype: Germline and junction disagree at one end, which may indicate a read error. This chain links TRBV11-3 with TRBJ1-5, with 8 bases lining up with TRBD1. This CDR3 has 19 amino acids. From germline, CDR1 is SGHNT and CDR2 YENEEA. For the CDR3, the DNA is TGTGGCAGCAGCTTCGGGGACAGGCCCTCGATTTATAGCTATCAGCCCCAGCATTTT. Residues: CGSSFGDRPSIYSYQPQHF. The full variable domain, its missing parts supplied by reference TRBV11-3 and TRBJ1-5, is EAGVVQSPRYKIIEKKQPVAFWCNPISGHNTLYWYLQNLGQGPELLIRYENEEAVDDSQLPKDRFSAERLKGVDSTLKIQPAELGDSAVYLCGSSFGDRPSIYSYQPQHFGDGTRLSIL.

The chain recombines TRBV6-5 with TRBJ1-4, with unresolved D. V lost 7 bases to trimming and J lost 6 bases, with 18 bases between them. The germline V gene encodes CDR1 MNHEY and CDR2 SVGAGI. This CDR3 region has 15 residues. Here the CDR3 DNA reads TGTGCCAGCACTCCGGCGCGGCAGAAGTATGAAAAACTGTTTTTT. Translated: CASTPARQKYEKLFF.

J is TRBJ2-3 and V is TRBV14; the match to TRBD2 covers 11 bases. The CDR3 consists of 15 residues. The germline gives CDR1 SGHDN, CDR2 FVKESK. V was clipped by 2 bases and J by 11 bases; unmatched bases: 9. The CDR3 loop reads CASSQTLAGGVMQYF. Written as DNA, the CDR3 is TGTGCCAGCAGCCAAACTCTAGCGGGAGGAGTTATGCAGTATTTT.

The V call is TRBV29-1, the J call TRBJ2-7; TRBD2 matches 16 bases. CDR3 length: 15 amino acids. The junction had 9 bases not matched to a gene; V was cut back by 6 bases and J by 7 bases. Germline CDR1 is SQVTM and CDR2 is ANQGSEA. The DNA for the CDR3 is TGCAGCGTCCTCGGGACTAGCGGGAGGGCAGGTGAGCAGTACTTC. Translated: CSVLGTSGRAGEQYF.

This clonotype was observed once. A much larger clone is a single base away; this may be a read error. Since no conserved phenylalanine or tryptophan closes the CDR3, a read error is the likely cause. V usage is TRBV6-1 and J usage is TRBJ2-7, with D maybe TRBD2 (5 bases). The ends were cut back, 8 bases at V and 6 bases at J, with 17 bases in the middle. Germline V gene data show CDR1 as MNHNS and CDR2 as SASEGT. The CDR3 sequence is 13 residues long. CDR3 sequence: CASPDGNNGEQYY. The CDR3, as DNA: TGTGCCAGCCCGGACGGGAATAACGGCGAGCAGTACTAC.

Points on this clonotype: One end of the junction does not line up with germline, which may come from a read error. V usage is TRBV4-3 and J usage is TRBJ2-7; 7 bases match TRBD1. Germline V gene sequence: CDR1 LGHNA, CDR2 YSLEER. This CDR3 contains 15 residues. CDR3 residues: CASRQDTGTADAEYF. The CDR3 DNA sequence: TGCGCCAGCAGGCAAGATACGGGGACAGCAGACGCAGAGTACTTC.

The chain combines TRBV5-4 with TRBJ1-2; TRBD1 matches 8 bases. Trimming removed 0 bases from V and 7 bases from J; junction bases left unmatched: 5. The CDR3 is 14 amino acids. CDR1 is SGHNT and CDR2 is YYREEE in the germline V gene (reference sequence). CDR3 sequence (DNA): TGTGCCAGCAGCTTGGGACAGGGGATGGGTGGCTACACCTTC. Its protein product is CASSLGQGMGGYTF. The full variable domain, its missing parts supplied by reference TRBV5-4 and TRBJ1-2, is ETGVTQSPTHLIKTRGQQVTLRCSSQSGHNTVSWYQQALGQGPQFIFQYYREEENGRGNFPPRFSGLQFPNYSSELNVNALELDDSALYLCASSLGQGMGGYTFGSGTRLTVV.

V is TRBV4-2 and J is TRBJ1-2; the match to TRBD1 covers 7 bases. CDR1 and CDR2 from the germline V gene are LGHNA and YNFKEQ. There are 14 residues in the CDR3. The ends lost 4 bases at V and 1 base at J; junction bases unmatched: 3. CDR3: CASSPGTVNYGYTF. The CDR3 coding sequence is TGTGCCAGCAGCCCGGGGACAGTTAACTATGGCTACACCTTC.

The chain is built from TRBV11-2 and TRBJ2-5; 7 bases are shared with TRBD1. Germline V gene lookup returns CDR1 SGHAT and CDR2 FQNNGV. J was trimmed by 4 bases and V by 5 bases; bases with no gene match: 7. This CDR3 has 14 residues. The CDR3 bases are TGTGCCAGCAGCCACAGGGACAGTAGAGAGACCCAGTACTTC. Translated: CASSHRDSRETQYF.

This sequence joins TRBV4-1 and TRBJ2-7; the D is unclear. The V gene's germline CDR1 is MGHRA and CDR2 YSYEKL. The CDR3 consists of 14 residues. V lost 0 bases to trimming and J lost 3 bases, with 9 bases between them. DNA of the CDR3: TGCGCCAGCAGCCAAGACATAGCCAACTACGAGCAGTACTTC. This sequence encodes CASSQDIANYEQYF.